This is a list of T cell receptor beta chains from one sample in a study of shared clonotypes between healthy human individuals. Sequencing was performed with immunoSEQ multiplex PCR; in TCRdb, only in-frame clones are kept and a portion is missing. The sample has some 470,000 clones, approximately 80% seen once. The sample consisted of PBMCs. These receptors originate from a woman in her thirties or forties in good health. Some clones in this sample may be carry-over from other donors' samples. The CDR3 runs from the conserved cysteine through the conserved F or W. Each record gives: CDR3 protein, CDR3 DNA, D gene, clone size, J gene, V gene. The D gene is left open where the match is weak. The listing skips clone size in some rows; elsewhere it reads once, few, many or a size class.

CASSLEESSYNEQFF	TGCGCCAGCAGCTTGGAAGAAAGCTCCTACAATGAGCAGTTCTTC	NA	NA	TRBJ2-1	TRBV5-1
CSVGGHNEQFF	TGCAGCGTTGGTGGGCACAATGAGCAGTTCTTC	NA	many	TRBJ2-1	TRBV29-1
CAISELAGSSYNEQFF	TGTGCCATCAGTGAATTAGCGGGGAGCTCCTACAATGAGCAGTTCTTC	TRBD2	NA	TRBJ2-1	TRBV10-3
CASSPRKATYEQYF	TGTGCCAGCAGCCCCCGGAAGGCGACCTACGAGCAGTACTTC	NA	NA	TRBJ2-7	TRBV11-2
CASSDAGTDTQYF	TGCGCCAGCAGTGATGCGGGCACAGATACGCAGTATTTT	NA	NA	TRBJ2-3	TRBV10-1
CSVRTGPNTGELFF	TGCAGCGTGAGAACCGGGCCAAACACCGGGGAGCTGTTTTTT	NA	NA	TRBJ2-2	TRBV29-1
CSVAQRLGTEAFF	TGCAGCGTGGCCCAGCGGTTGGGCACTGAAGCTTTCTTT	NA	NA	TRBJ1-1	TRBV29-1
CASSLPGQGYNEQFF	TGTGCCAGCAGCTTACCAGGACAGGGTTACAATGAGCAGTTCTTC	TRBD1	NA	TRBJ2-1	TRBV7-3
CASIQAPGNTIYF	TGTGCCAGCATTCAGGCCCCTGGAAACACCATATATTTT	NA	NA	TRBJ1-3	TRBV2
CASSRTGNTDTQYF	TGTGCCAGCAGCCGGACGGGGAACACAGATACGCAGTATTTT	NA	NA	TRBJ2-3	TRBV27
CASSLVRGGTEAFF	TGTGCCAGCAGTTTGGTTAGGGGGGGGACTGAAGCTTTCTTT	NA	once	TRBJ1-1	TRBV27
CASSNLRQATNEKLFF	TGTGCCAGTAGTAATTTGAGACAAGCAACTAATGAAAAACTGTTTTTT	NA	NA	TRBJ1-4	TRBV19
CASSRKVDHNEQFF	TGTGCCAGCAGTCGGAAGGTCGACCACAATGAGCAGTTCTTC	NA	NA	TRBJ2-1	TRBV25-1
CASRDDRTGLGTDTQYF	TGTGCCAGCAGGGACGACAGGACAGGCCTGGGTACAGATACGCAGTATTTT	TRBD1	few	TRBJ2-3	TRBV7-9
CASSEGTGIGWPQHF	TGCGCCAGCAGTGAGGGGACAGGGATCGGGTGGCCCCAGCATTTT	TRBD1	NA	TRBJ1-5	TRBV10-2
CASSLRDQSYNEQFF	TGCGCCAGCAGCCTCCGGGACCAGTCCTACAATGAGCAGTTCTTC	NA	NA	TRBJ2-1	TRBV4-1
CASSGQTNEKLFF	TGTGCCAGCAGTGGGCAAACTAATGAAAAACTGTTTTTT	NA	NA	TRBJ1-4	TRBV28
CASSRQPNEQFF	TGTGCCAGCAGTAGGCAGCCCAATGAGCAGTTCTTC	NA	NA	TRBJ2-1	TRBV6-5
CASSSKGQESYEQYF	TGTGCCAGCAGTTCGAAAGGACAGGAGTCCTACGAGCAGTACTTC	TRBD1	NA	TRBJ2-7	TRBV6-1
CASRNPLTGGETQYF	TGTGCCAGCAGAAACCCCCTCACGGGAGGGGAGACCCAGTACTTC	TRBD2	NA	TRBJ2-5	TRBV2
CSVAESNQPQHF	TGCAGCGTTGCGGAGAGCAATCAGCCCCAGCATTTT	NA	NA	TRBJ1-5	TRBV29-1
CASGLGADTQYF	TGTGCTAGTGGTTTGGGGGCGGATACGCAGTATTTT	NA	NA	TRBJ2-3	TRBV12-5
CASSYGWSSTDTQYF	TGTGCCAGCAGTTATGGTTGGTCTAGCACAGATACGCAGTATTTT	NA	NA	TRBJ2-3	TRBV6-5
CASSETYEQFF	TGTGCCAGCAGCGAAACCTATGAGCAGTTCTTC	NA	NA	TRBJ2-1	TRBV2
CASSLATGEAFF	TGTGCCAGCAGCCTCGCGACCGGTGAAGCTTTCTTT	NA	NA	TRBJ1-1	TRBV7-9
CATRRQYADTQYF	TGTGCCACGCGAAGGCAGTATGCGGATACGCAGTATTTT	NA	few	TRBJ2-3	TRBV28
CARTPSNYGYTF	TGCGCCAGGACACCTTCTAACTATGGCTACACCTTC	NA	NA	TRBJ1-2	TRBV23-1
CASSLARGGVHEQYF	TGTGCCAGCAGCTTAGCGAGGGGGGGAGTCCACGAGCAGTACTTC	NA	NA	TRBJ2-7	TRBV7-2
CASSATSGLYNEQFF	TGTGCCAGCTCCGCGACTAGCGGGCTCTACAATGAGCAGTTCTTC	TRBD2	NA	TRBJ2-1	TRBV18
CSVKQGAGNQPQHF	TGCAGCGTGAAACAGGGGGCTGGCAATCAGCCCCAGCATTTT	TRBD1	NA	TRBJ1-5	TRBV29-1
CASSCGLAGEASYEQYF	TGTGCTAGCAGCTGCGGACTAGCAGGAGAGGCGTCCTACGAGCAGTACTTC	TRBD2	NA	TRBJ2-7	TRBV7-7
CASRGPGGSSYGYTF	TGTGCCAGCAGGGGACCAGGGGGCTCTAGCTATGGCTACACCTTC	NA	NA	TRBJ1-2	TRBV21-1
CASSPDRAVTGELFF	TGTGCCAGCAGTCCAGACAGAGCGGTCACCGGGGAGCTGTTTTTT	NA	few	TRBJ2-2	TRBV6-1
CASSFQYQETQYF	TGTGCCAGCAGCTTCCAGTACCAAGAGACCCAGTACTTC	NA	NA	TRBJ2-5	TRBV7-6
CASSFKREYLETQYF	TGTGCCAGCAGTTTTAAGCGGGAGTATTTAGAGACCCAGTACTTC	TRBD2	NA	TRBJ2-5	TRBV28
CASCEAKNIQYF	TGTGCCAGCTGCGAAGCCAAAAACATTCAGTACTTC	NA	NA	TRBJ2-4	TRBV7-3
CASSFIPIGKGWNQPQHF	TGCGCCAGCAGCTTTATCCCAATAGGCAAGGGTTGGAATCAGCCCCAGCATTTT	NA	NA	TRBJ1-5	TRBV5-1
CASSDGLADYNEQFF	TGTGCCAGCAGTGATGGTCTAGCGGATTACAATGAGCAGTTCTTC	TRBD2	many	TRBJ2-1	TRBV6-1
CANSGGWGKNTEAFF	TGTGCCAACAGTGGGGGGTGGGGGAAGAACACTGAAGCTTTCTTT	NA	NA	TRBJ1-1	TRBV25-1
CASSKSRFGGFQETQYF	TGTGCCAGCAGCAAATCCCGGTTTGGGGGTTTCCAAGAGACCCAGTACTTC	NA	once	TRBJ2-5	TRBV21-1
CASSLSSGAITGELFF	TGTGCCAGCAGTTTATCATCGGGGGCCATCACCGGGGAGCTGTTTTTT	NA	NA	TRBJ2-2	TRBV27
CASSLRKTQYF	TGTGCCAGCAGCTTACGGAAGACCCAGTACTTC	NA	NA	TRBJ2-5	TRBV7-8
CASSLFGGEKLFF	TGCGCCAGCAGCTTGTTTGGGGGTGAAAAACTGTTTTTT	NA	few	TRBJ1-4	TRBV5-1
CASRKYRAFSSYEQYF	TGTGCCAGCAGAAAGTACAGGGCCTTCAGTTCCTACGAGCAGTACTTC	NA	NA	TRBJ2-7	TRBV28
CASSLHGPNTEAFF	TGTGCCAGCAGCTTACATGGCCCGAACACTGAAGCTTTCTTT	NA	NA	TRBJ1-1	TRBV11-2
CASTLGSGGHNEQFF	TGTGCCAGCACCCTTGGAAGCGGGGGCCACAATGAGCAGTTCTTC	TRBD2	NA	TRBJ2-1	TRBV28
CASSARLAEYNEQFF	TGTGCCAGCAGCGCCCGACTAGCGGAGTACAATGAGCAGTTCTTC	TRBD2	once	TRBJ2-1	TRBV9
CASSEVGEQYF	TGTGCCAGCAGTGAAGTTGGCGAGCAGTACTTC	NA	NA	TRBJ2-7	TRBV2
CASSKGQGTNTEAFF	TGTGCCAGCAGCAAGGGACAGGGAACGAACACTGAAGCTTTCTTT	TRBD1	few	TRBJ1-1	TRBV9
CASSLLGRTSGRGNEQFF	TGTGCCAGCAGCCTATTAGGTCGGACTAGCGGGAGAGGTAATGAGCAGTTCTTC	TRBD2	NA	TRBJ2-1	TRBV7-3
CASSDETYNEQFF	TGTGCCAGCAGTGACGAGACCTACAATGAGCAGTTCTTC	NA	NA	TRBJ2-1	TRBV6-4
CASSPPGASTDTQYF	TGTGCCAGCAGCCCCCCGGGAGCTAGCACAGATACGCAGTATTTT	NA	once	TRBJ2-3	TRBV11-2
CAWSVGYEAFF	TGTGCCTGGTCCGTCGGGTATGAAGCTTTCTTT	NA	NA	TRBJ1-1	TRBV30